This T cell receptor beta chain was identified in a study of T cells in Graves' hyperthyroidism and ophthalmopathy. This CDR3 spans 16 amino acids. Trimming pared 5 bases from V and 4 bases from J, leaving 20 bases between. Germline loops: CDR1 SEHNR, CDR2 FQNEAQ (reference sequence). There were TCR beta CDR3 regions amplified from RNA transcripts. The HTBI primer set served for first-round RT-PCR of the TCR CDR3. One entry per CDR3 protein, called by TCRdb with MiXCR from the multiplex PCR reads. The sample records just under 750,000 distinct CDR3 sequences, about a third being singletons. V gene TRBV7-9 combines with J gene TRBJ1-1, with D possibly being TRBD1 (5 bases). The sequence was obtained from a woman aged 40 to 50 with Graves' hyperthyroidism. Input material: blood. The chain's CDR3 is CASSPGAQGDGTEAFF. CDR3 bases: TGTGCCAGCAGCCCCGGGGCCCAAGGAGATGGCACTGAAGCTTTCTTT.